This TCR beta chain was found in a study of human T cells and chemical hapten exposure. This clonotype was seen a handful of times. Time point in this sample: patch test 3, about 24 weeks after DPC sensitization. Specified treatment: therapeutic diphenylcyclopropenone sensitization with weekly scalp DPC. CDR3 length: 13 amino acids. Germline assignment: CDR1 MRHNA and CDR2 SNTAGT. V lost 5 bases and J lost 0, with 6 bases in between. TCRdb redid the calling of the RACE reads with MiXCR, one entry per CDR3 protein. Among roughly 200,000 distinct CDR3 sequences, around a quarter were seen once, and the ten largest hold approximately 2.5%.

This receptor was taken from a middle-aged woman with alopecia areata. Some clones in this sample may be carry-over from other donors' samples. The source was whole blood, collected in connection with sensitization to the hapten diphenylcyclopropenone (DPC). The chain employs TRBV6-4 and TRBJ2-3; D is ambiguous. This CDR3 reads CASSKGSTDTQYF. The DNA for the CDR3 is TGTGCCAGCAGTAAAGGGAGCACAGATACGCAGTATTTT.